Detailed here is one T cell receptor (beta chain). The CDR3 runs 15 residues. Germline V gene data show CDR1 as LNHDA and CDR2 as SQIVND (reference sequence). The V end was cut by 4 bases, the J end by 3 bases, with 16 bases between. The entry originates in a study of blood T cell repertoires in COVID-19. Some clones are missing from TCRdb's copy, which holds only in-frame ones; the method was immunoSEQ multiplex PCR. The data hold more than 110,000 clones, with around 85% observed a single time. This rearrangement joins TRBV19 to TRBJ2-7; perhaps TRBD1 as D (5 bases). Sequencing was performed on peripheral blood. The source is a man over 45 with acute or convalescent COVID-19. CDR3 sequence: CASSSQGFSCYEQYF. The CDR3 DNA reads TGTGCCAGTAGTAGTCAGGGTTTTTCTTGCTACGAGCAGTACTTC.